Below, one T cell receptor (beta chain) is given with its context. Its antigen is unknown. The data originate from a study of T cell responses to AZD1222 COVID-19 vaccine. The V end lost 10 bases, the J end lost 8 bases, and 12 bases lay between the germline ends. Per the germline V gene, CDR1 is MNHEY and CDR2 is SVGAGI. This CDR3 is built from 11 residues. Sequencing was performed with immunoSEQ multiplex PCR; in TCRdb, only in-frame clones are kept and a portion is missing. The sample lists some 150,000 clones; over 80% were seen once. Study findings and constraints: Donors were largely white British and mainly female; clonal diversity was possibly underestimated. Spike-specific TCR repertoires showed rising breadth and depth after two AZD1222 doses.

Sequencing was performed on peripheral blood, taken on day 0 of MenACWY control vaccination. This TCR came from an adult in good health. This rearrangement joins TRBV6-5 to TRBJ1-5; tentatively, D is TRBD1 (5 bases). CDR3 sequence (DNA): TGTGCCACCGGGGGGGGAGAGCCCCAGCATTTT. Residues: CATGGGEPQHF.